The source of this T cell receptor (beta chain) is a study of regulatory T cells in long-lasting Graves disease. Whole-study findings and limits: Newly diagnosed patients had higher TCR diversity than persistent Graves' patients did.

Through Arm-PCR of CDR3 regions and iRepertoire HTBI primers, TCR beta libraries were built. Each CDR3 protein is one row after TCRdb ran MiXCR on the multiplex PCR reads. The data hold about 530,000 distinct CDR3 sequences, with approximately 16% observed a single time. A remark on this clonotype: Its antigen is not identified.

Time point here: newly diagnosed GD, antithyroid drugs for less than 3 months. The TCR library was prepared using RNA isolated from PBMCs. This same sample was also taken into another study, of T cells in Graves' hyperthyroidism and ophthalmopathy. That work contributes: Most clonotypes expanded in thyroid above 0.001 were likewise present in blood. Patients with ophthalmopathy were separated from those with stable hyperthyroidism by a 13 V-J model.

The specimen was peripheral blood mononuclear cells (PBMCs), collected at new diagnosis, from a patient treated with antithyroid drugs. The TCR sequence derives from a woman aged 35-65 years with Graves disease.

This CDR3 reads CASRELSGANVLTF. The CDR3 DNA reads TGTGCCAGCAGGGAATTGTCTGGGGCCAACGTCCTGACTTTC. J is TRBJ2-6 and V is TRBV2; no clear D gene. Germline V gene lookup returns CDR1 SNHLY and CDR2 FYNNEI. V gave up 6 bases and J gave up 1 base, with 7 bases separating them. This CDR3 has 14 amino acids.